This T cell receptor (beta chain) was sequenced during a study of CD8 T cells in ankylosing spondylitis. Remarks on this clonotype: Its specificity is not known.

Library preparation for TCR beta used quantitative 5'-RACE with molecular barcodes. One entry per CDR3 protein, called by TCRdb with MiXCR from the 5' RACE reads. The sample has hundreds of thousands of distinct CDR3 sequences, 20% to 25% seen once; the top ten hold 3.5%. Overall study results and limits: A TCR beta motif made of fewer than ten highly homologous variants seemed typical of ankylosing spondylitis blood. Previous work reported some of these motif variants in the synovial fluid and blood of reactive arthritis. Researchers reportedly found disease-linked clones significantly enriched in matched ankylosing spondylitis synovial fluid.

The CDR3 is 13 amino acids. Germline V CDR1 and CDR2: MNHEY, SVGEGT. V was cut by 5 bases and J by 5 bases, with 9 bases left in between. This TCR was recovered from a female donor with ankylosing spondylitis or in good health (not recorded which). Input material: blood, either unsorted or a sorted T cell fraction (not recorded which). The chain recombines TRBV6-2 or TRBV6-3 with TRBJ2-2; D remains ambiguous. CDR3 in DNA: TGTGCCAGCAGTGCCTTGAGGACCGGGGAGCTGTTTTTT. It encodes CASSALRTGELFF.